The next 2 T cell receptor beta chains were all read from a single sample in a study of neurological immune-mediated disorders (dated by TCRdb to about 2019). Library method: 5' RACE. The run used an Illumina HiSeq 2500. The public reads were reprocessed in TCRdb via fastp at Q25 and MiXCR, keeping in-frame beta chains. Rows are combined by CDR3 protein, so each entry shows the most common genes and DNA. Here the sample has around 47,000 distinct CDR3 sequences; 20% to 25% occur a single time. Together, the top ten hold about 4.1% of the sample. Taken with the paper, the label for time point translates to: technical triplicate 3. Sequenced: PBMCs. These receptor sequences come from a man in his 60s with HTLV-1-associated myelopathy (HAM/TSP).

This clonotype was picked up many times. The chain is built from TRBV7-2 and TRBJ1-2, with D possibly TRBD1 on 6 matching bases. This CDR3 contains 15 residues. Germline V CDR1 and CDR2: SGHTA, FQGNSA. Trimming shortened V by 2 bases and J by 8 bases, and 18 bases separated the two germline ends. This CDR3 reads CASSLRVRTERGYTF. The CDR3 bases are TGTGCCAGCAGCTTACGCGTTCGGACAGAGAGGGGCTACACCTTC.

This clonotype was observed many times. This rearrangement joins TRBV11-2 to TRBJ2-3; D unclear. Germline lookup yields CDR1 SGHAT and CDR2 FQNNGV. CDR3 length: 12 amino acids. Between the trimmed V and J ends, which lost 5 bases and 3 bases, there was a span of 6 bases. DNA of the CDR3: TGTGCCAGCAGCGCATCGACAGATACGCAGTATTTT. This translates into CASSASTDTQYF.